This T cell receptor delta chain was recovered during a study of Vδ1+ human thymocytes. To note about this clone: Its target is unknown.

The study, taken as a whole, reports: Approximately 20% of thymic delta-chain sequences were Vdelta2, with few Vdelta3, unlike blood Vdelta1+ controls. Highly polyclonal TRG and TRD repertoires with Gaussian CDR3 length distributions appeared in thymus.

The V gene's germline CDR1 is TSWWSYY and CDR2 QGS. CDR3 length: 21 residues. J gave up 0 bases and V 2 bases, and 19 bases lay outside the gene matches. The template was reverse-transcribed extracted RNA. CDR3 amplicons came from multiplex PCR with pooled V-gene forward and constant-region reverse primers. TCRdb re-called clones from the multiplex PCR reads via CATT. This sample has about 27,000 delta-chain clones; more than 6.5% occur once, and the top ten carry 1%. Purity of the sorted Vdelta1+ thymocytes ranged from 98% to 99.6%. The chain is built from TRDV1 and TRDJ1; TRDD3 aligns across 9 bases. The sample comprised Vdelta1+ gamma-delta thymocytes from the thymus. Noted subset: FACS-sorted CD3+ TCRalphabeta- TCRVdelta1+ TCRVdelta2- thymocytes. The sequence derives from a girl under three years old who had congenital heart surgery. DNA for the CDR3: TGTGCTCTTGGGGAATTCGCCCTTACTGGGGGAGCCCCGCCGTACACCGATAAACTCATCTTT. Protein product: CALGEFALTGGAPPYTDKLIF.